This TCR beta chain is from a study of a mutant IDH1 vaccine in newly diagnosed glioma. The wider study: Patients under treatment included about 60% males and approximately 38% females and had a mean age of around 40 years. Prior therapy was radiotherapy, temozolomide, or both; most received both. Study-wide points: Overall, just under 95% of patients had vaccine-induced immune responses.

This table comes from immunoSEQ multiplex PCR, and its TCRdb copy is limited to in-frame clones, with some not included. Counted here are 65,000 to 70,000 clones, around 83% occurring once; the ten biggest clones make up approximately 4.5%. Time point described: baseline, week 1 (first vaccination visit). Treatment defined: pre-vaccination baseline after standard-of-care therapy. This clone came up a few times. Antigen specificity is unknown. The sequence derives from a young woman with glioma. Some clones in this sample may be carry-over from other donors' samples. The sequencing here drew on peripheral blood mononuclear cells (PBMCs), taken from a glioma patient treated with radiotherapy, temozolomide or both.

The DNA for the CDR3 is TGTGCCAGCAGCCAGGACAGGTACTCCTATGGCTACACCTTC. It specifies CASSQDRYSYGYTF. The rearrangement joins TRBV7-3 to TRBJ1-2, with 7 nucleotides matching TRBD1. The CDR3 spans 14 residues. Germline V gene data show CDR1 as SGHTA and CDR2 as FQGTGA. Trimming cost V 5 bases and J 4 bases; bases outside gene matches: 7.